A selection of T cell receptor beta chains follows, all from one sample in a study of PD-1 blockade in classical Hodgkin lymphoma. Assay: immunoSEQ multiplex PCR; the TCRdb copy retains only in-frame clones and omits some. The sample includes fewer than 45,000 clones, 76% of them seen just once. This sample comprised peripheral blood mononuclear cells (PBMCs), obtained at baseline. The receptor source for this set is a human donor with classical Hodgkin lymphoma. The CDR3 runs from the conserved cysteine through the conserved F or W. The order of the fields is CDR3 DNA, CDR3 protein, V gene, clone size, J gene, CDR3 length, D gene. The D gene is left open where the match is weak. The size field is filled for only some rows; it gives once, few, many or a size class.

cdr3_nt: TGTGCCAGCAGTTCGGGACTTTCTCACAATGAGCAGTTCTTC
cdr3_aa: CASSSGLSHNEQFF
v_call: TRBV27
clone_size: -
j_call: TRBJ2-1
cdr3_length: 14
d_call: -

cdr3_nt: TGCAGTGCTGGAGGGGGATACGAGCAGTACTTC
cdr3_aa: CSAGGGYEQYF
v_call: TRBV20-1
clone_size: -
j_call: TRBJ2-7
cdr3_length: 11
d_call: -

cdr3_nt: TGTGCCAGTAGTCCCGGACAGGGGGGCTATGGCTACACCTTC
cdr3_aa: CASSPGQGGYGYTF
v_call: TRBV19
clone_size: once
j_call: TRBJ1-2
cdr3_length: 14
d_call: TRBD1

cdr3_nt: TGTGCCAGCAGTGGGACTAGCCAACCCTACGAGCAGTACTTC
cdr3_aa: CASSGTSQPYEQYF
v_call: TRBV6-5
clone_size: -
j_call: TRBJ2-7
cdr3_length: 14
d_call: TRBD2

cdr3_nt: TGCGCCAGCAGCTTGGTCTCGGGACAGGGGGGGAATGAGCAGTTCTTC
cdr3_aa: CASSLVSGQGGNEQFF
v_call: TRBV5-1
clone_size: few
j_call: TRBJ2-1
cdr3_length: 16
d_call: TRBD1

cdr3_nt: TGTGCCAGCAGCGTAGACGGGAGTCGGAATGAGCAGTTCTTC
cdr3_aa: CASSVDGSRNEQFF
v_call: TRBV9
clone_size: -
j_call: TRBJ2-1
cdr3_length: 14
d_call: -

cdr3_nt: TGTGCCAGTAGTATATCCGCCTCACAGGGAGGTACGCAGTATTTT
cdr3_aa: CASSISASQGGTQYF
v_call: TRBV19
clone_size: -
j_call: TRBJ2-3
cdr3_length: 15
d_call: -

cdr3_nt: TGCGCCAGCAGCCAAGGTTTTGGAGGGGGCGCGATCCAGCCCCAGCATTTT
cdr3_aa: CASSQGFGGGAIQPQHF
v_call: TRBV4-3
clone_size: -
j_call: TRBJ1-5
cdr3_length: 17
d_call: TRBD1

cdr3_nt: TGTGCCAGCAAAACTAGCGGGAGGTACAATGAGCAGTTCTTC
cdr3_aa: CASKTSGRYNEQFF
v_call: TRBV28
clone_size: -
j_call: TRBJ2-1
cdr3_length: 14
d_call: TRBD2

cdr3_nt: TGCAGCGCGACACAGGGGGCGAACACTGAAGCTTTCTTT
cdr3_aa: CSATQGANTEAFF
v_call: TRBV29-1
clone_size: many
j_call: TRBJ1-1
cdr3_length: 13
d_call: TRBD1

cdr3_nt: TGCGCCAGCAGCCCTCGGGCTAGCGGGAGCAATGAGCAGTTCTTC
cdr3_aa: CASSPRASGSNEQFF
v_call: TRBV4-3
clone_size: -
j_call: TRBJ2-1
cdr3_length: 15
d_call: TRBD2

cdr3_nt: TGTGCCAGCAGCTTAGAGGGGACAGCTTCCTACGAGCAGTACTTC
cdr3_aa: CASSLEGTASYEQYF
v_call: TRBV7-6
clone_size: -
j_call: TRBJ2-7
cdr3_length: 15
d_call: TRBD1

cdr3_nt: TGTGCCAGCAGCTTAGTCGGTTGGAGACAGAACACTGAAGCTTTCTTT
cdr3_aa: CASSLVGWRQNTEAFF
v_call: TRBV7-9
clone_size: -
j_call: TRBJ1-1
cdr3_length: 16
d_call: -

cdr3_nt: TGCGCCAGCAGCCAGGGGACTGTACGGGAGAACACCGGGGAGCTGTTTTTT
cdr3_aa: CASSQGTVRENTGELFF
v_call: TRBV4-3
clone_size: -
j_call: TRBJ2-2
cdr3_length: 17
d_call: -

cdr3_nt: TGTGCCAGCAGCTTTTTGGGTCGACAGTCAGGAGAAGCTTTCTTT
cdr3_aa: CASSFLGRQSGEAFF
v_call: TRBV7-2
clone_size: -
j_call: TRBJ1-1
cdr3_length: 15
d_call: -

cdr3_nt: TGTGCCATCAGTGCCCTTGGGGACGATGAGCAGTTCTTC
cdr3_aa: CAISALGDDEQFF
v_call: TRBV10-3
clone_size: -
j_call: TRBJ2-1
cdr3_length: 13
d_call: -

cdr3_nt: TGTGCCAGCAGTTACACCCCAGGGGGCACCGGGGAGCTGTTTTTT
cdr3_aa: CASSYTPGGTGELFF
v_call: TRBV6-5
clone_size: once
j_call: TRBJ2-2
cdr3_length: 15
d_call: TRBD1

cdr3_nt: TGTGCCAGCAGCTTAACAGGGGCGCTTAATGAGCAGTTCTTC
cdr3_aa: CASSLTGALNEQFF
v_call: TRBV7-9
clone_size: -
j_call: TRBJ2-1
cdr3_length: 14
d_call: TRBD1

cdr3_nt: TGCGCCAGCAGCGTACGGACAGGACTTAACACTGAAGCTTTCTTT
cdr3_aa: CASSVRTGLNTEAFF
v_call: TRBV4-1
clone_size: -
j_call: TRBJ1-1
cdr3_length: 15
d_call: TRBD1